The 11 T cell receptor beta chains given below trace back to one sample, sequenced in a study of blood T cell repertoires in COVID-19 (dated by TCRdb to the early 2020s). Libraries came from the immunoSEQ multiplex PCR assay. TCRdb holds this immuneACCESS table with in-frame rearrangements only. Some clones are missing; in checked studies, unresolved V genes explain under half, and the rest has no known cause. Here the sample has 15,000 to 20,000 clones; 89% occur a single time. Approximately 5% of the sample belongs to the ten largest clones. The source material was peripheral blood. The receptors were gathered from a human donor in a cohort sampled during active COVID-19.

The chain uses TRBV5-1 and TRBJ1-1; TRBD1 aligns across 9 bases. The CDR3 loop spans 15 amino acids. Per the germline V gene, CDR1 is SGHRS and CDR2 is YFSETQ. V shed 3 bases, J shed 5 bases, and the junction held 8 bases outside the gene matches. As DNA, the CDR3 is TGCGCCAGCAGCTACTTTTGGACAGGGGAGACTGAAGCTTTCTTT. Translation: CASSYFWTGETEAFF.

V and J are TRBV5-6 and TRBJ2-7, with 9 positions matching TRBD1. CDR3 length: 14 amino acids. Trimming took 5 bases from V and 2 from J; bases not matched to a gene: 5. CDR1 is SGHDT, CDR2 YYEEEE, per germline. Here the CDR3 reads CASRRQGGTYEQYF. CDR3 DNA: TGTGCCAGCAGACGACAGGGGGGAACCTACGAGCAGTACTTC.

This clone has a handful of counts. V and J are TRBV18 and TRBJ2-7, with TRBD1 matching over 9 bases. Germline CDR1 is KGHSH and CDR2 is LQKENI. The length of the CDR3 is 14 residues. The V gene end was trimmed by 3 bases and the J gene end by 2 bases; junction bases not matched to a gene: 2. CDR3 nucleotide sequence: TGTGCCAGCTCACCGGGACAGGGTCCCTACGAGCAGTACTTC. Its protein is CASSPGQGPYEQYF.

The chain couples TRBV4-1 to TRBJ1-2; D is undetermined. Germline V gene sequence: CDR1 MGHRA, CDR2 YSYEKL. V lost 2 bases and J lost 7, with 14 bases in between. The CDR3 sequence is 14 residues long. The CDR3 reads CASSQITLSGGYTF. Here the CDR3 DNA reads TGCGCCAGCAGCCAAATCACCCTATCCGGTGGCTACACCTTC.

The chain carries TRBV13 and TRBJ1-2; perhaps TRBD1 as D (5 bases). Germline assignment: CDR1 PRHDT and CDR2 FYEKMQ (reference sequence). Trimming shortened V by 5 bases and J by 8 bases, and 18 bases separated the two germline ends. This CDR3 spans 14 amino acids. CDR3 in amino acids: CASSRTQGAGGYTF. The CDR3 DNA reads as TGTGCCAGCAGCCGGACGCAGGGCGCAGGGGGCTACACCTTC.

The rearrangement uses TRBV27 and TRBJ2-3; D is uncertain. The CDR3 consists of 13 residues. Trimming pared 2 bases from V and 3 bases from J, leaving 6 bases between. Germline V gene data show CDR1 as MNHEY and CDR2 as SMNVEV (reference sequence). CDR3 residues: CASSLQVTDTQYF. CDR3 coding DNA: TGTGCCAGCAGTTTACAGGTTACAGATACGCAGTATTTT.

The rearrangement joins TRBV5-4 to TRBJ1-2, with TRBD1 identical over 10 bases. The V and J ends lost 4 bases and 4 bases, in that order; junction bases with no gene match: 7. CDR1 and CDR2 (germline): SGHNT, YYREEE (reference sequence). This CDR3 is built from 15 residues. CDR3: CASSHDRGQGYGYTF. For the CDR3, the DNA is TGTGCCAGCAGCCACGACAGGGGGCAAGGCTATGGCTACACCTTC.

CDR3: CASSYTGGEQFF. The DNA for the CDR3 is TGTGCCAGCAGTTACACAGGGGGTGAGCAGTTCTTC. The rearrangement joins TRBV6-6 to TRBJ2-1; 8 bases fit TRBD1. This CDR3 spans 12 amino acids. Germline V gene data show CDR1 as MNHNY and CDR2 as SVGAGI (reference sequence). V lost 2 bases and J lost 9; bases outside the gene matches: 0.

The chain joins TRBV19 to TRBJ2-7; maybe TRBD1 (5 bases). The CDR3 sequence is 13 residues long. Germline V gene data show CDR1 as LNHDA and CDR2 as SQIVND (reference sequence). Trimming took 5 bases from V and 0 from J, leaving 8 bases between them. This CDR3 reads CASSGASSYEQYF. CDR3 DNA: TGTGCCAGTAGTGGGGCCAGCTCCTACGAGCAGTACTTC.

The chain has TRBV5-1 and TRBJ1-1; 8 bases match TRBD1. The V segment lost 4 bases and the J segment 4 bases; nucleotides outside the gene matches: 3. The CDR3 is made up of 13 amino acids. Germline CDR1 SGHRS, CDR2 YFSETQ. In DNA, the CDR3 is TGCGCCAGCAGCCCGACAGGGGTCACTGAAGCTTTCTTT. Its protein is CASSPTGVTEAFF. The variable domain in full, completed from reference TRBV5-1 and TRBJ1-1, reads KAGVTQTPRYLIKTRGQQVTLSCSPISGHRSVSWYQQTPGQGLQFLFEYFSETQRNKGNFPGRFSGRQFSNSRSEMNVSTLELGDSALYLCASSPTGVTEAFFGQGTRLTVV.

The CDR3 protein is CASSPQSQITEAFF. CDR3 DNA sequence: TGTGCCAGCTCACCACAATCACAGATTACTGAAGCTTTCTTT. This rearrangement joins TRBV18 to TRBJ1-1; no definite D call. This CDR3 contains 14 residues. Germline V CDR1 and CDR2: KGHSH, LQKENI. V lost 1 base, J lost 5 bases, and 11 bases lay in between.